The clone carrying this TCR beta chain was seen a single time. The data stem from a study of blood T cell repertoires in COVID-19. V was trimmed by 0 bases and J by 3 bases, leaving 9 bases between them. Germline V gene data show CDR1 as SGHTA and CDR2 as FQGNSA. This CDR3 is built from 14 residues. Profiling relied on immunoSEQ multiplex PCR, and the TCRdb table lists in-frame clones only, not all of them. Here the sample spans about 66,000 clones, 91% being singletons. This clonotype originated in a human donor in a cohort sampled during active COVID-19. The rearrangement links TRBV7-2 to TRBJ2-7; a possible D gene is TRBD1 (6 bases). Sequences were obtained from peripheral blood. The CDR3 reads CASSLARDNYEQYF. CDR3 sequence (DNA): TGTGCCAGCAGCTTAGCCAGGGACAACTACGAGCAGTACTTC. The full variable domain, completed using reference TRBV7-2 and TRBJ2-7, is GAGVSQSPSNKVTEKGKDVELRCDPISGHTALYWYRQSLGQGLEFLIYFQGNSAPDKSGLPSDRFSAERTGGSVSTLTIQRTQQEDSAVYLCASSLARDNYEQYFGPGTRLTVT.